This T cell receptor (beta chain) is drawn from a study of T cells in Graves' hyperthyroidism and ophthalmopathy. Study summary: Initial diagnosis, before any treatment, was when peripheral blood was collected. Regarding the study as a whole: In the blood, most expanded thyroid clonotypes above 0.001 appeared as well. Ophthalmopathy onset followed model prediction by a median about six months.

This clonotype was observed at least ten times. The antigen is unknown. TCR beta CDR3 regions were amplified from RNA. An initial round of RT-PCR targeting the TCR CDR3 relied on the HTBI primer set. TCRdb reprocessed the multiplex PCR reads via MiXCR and lists one record per CDR3 protein. The data hold some 510,000 distinct CDR3 sequences, with less than 25% observed a single time. The CDR3 runs to 13 residues. V was clipped by 6 bases and J by 4 bases, with 12 bases between them. From germline, CDR1 is MGHRA and CDR2 YSYEKL. Thyroid ultrasound and orbital computed tomography, with clinical symptoms and serum thyroxine and TRAb, informed diagnoses.

Sequencing input: blood. The TCR comes from a man aged 18-30 years with Graves' hyperthyroidism. The gene calls are TRBV4-1 and TRBJ1-1, with a weak D call TRBD1 (5 bases). The CDR3 loop reads CASSRGGTTEAFF. The CDR3 DNA reads as TGCGCCAGCAGTCGGGGGGGGACCACTGAAGCTTTCTTT.